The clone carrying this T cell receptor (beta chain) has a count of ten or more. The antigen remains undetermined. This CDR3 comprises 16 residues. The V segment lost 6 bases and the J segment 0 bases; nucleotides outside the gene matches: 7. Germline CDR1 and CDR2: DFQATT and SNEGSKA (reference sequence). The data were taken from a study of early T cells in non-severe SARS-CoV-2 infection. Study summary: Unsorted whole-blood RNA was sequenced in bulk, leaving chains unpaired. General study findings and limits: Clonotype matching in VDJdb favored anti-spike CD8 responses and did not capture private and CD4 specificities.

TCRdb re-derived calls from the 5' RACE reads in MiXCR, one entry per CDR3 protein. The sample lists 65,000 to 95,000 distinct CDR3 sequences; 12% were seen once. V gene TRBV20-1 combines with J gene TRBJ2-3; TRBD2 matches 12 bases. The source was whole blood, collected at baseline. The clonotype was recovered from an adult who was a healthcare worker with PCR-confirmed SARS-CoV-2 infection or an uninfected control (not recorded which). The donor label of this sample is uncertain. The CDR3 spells CSARLAGAYSTDTQYF. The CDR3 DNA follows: TGCAGTGCCCGACTAGCGGGGGCTTATAGCACAGATACGCAGTATTTT.